The clone carrying this T cell receptor (beta chain) has at least ten counts. Relying on iRepertoire HTBI primers and Arm-PCR of CDR3 regions, the team built TCR beta libraries. TCRdb itself ran the multiplex PCR reads through MiXCR, one entry per CDR3 protein. Among fewer than 550,000 distinct CDR3 sequences listed, less than 20% were seen once. This sample was taken from a study of regulatory T cells in long-lasting Graves disease. Study overall: Newly diagnosed Graves' patients had under 3 months of antithyroid drugs.

Time point indicated: newly diagnosed GD, antithyroid drugs for less than 3 months. PBMC RNA was the source of the TCR library. These data also formed part of another study, on T cells in Graves' hyperthyroidism and ophthalmopathy. As that study records: The primer set for the first-round RT-PCR of the TCR CDR3 was HTBI.

Sequencing was performed on peripheral blood mononuclear cells (PBMCs), taken at new diagnosis, from a patient treated with antithyroid drugs. The receptor was derived from a woman in her late teens or twenties with Graves disease.

The CDR3 region is CASSLGSGGKYNEQFF. The CDR3 DNA sequence: TGTGCCAGCAGCTTAGGAAGCGGAGGTAAATACAATGAGCAGTTCTTC. The genes are TRBV7-2 and TRBJ2-1; tentatively, D is TRBD2 (5 bases). CDR1 is SGHTA, CDR2 FQGNSA, per germline. The CDR3 has 16 amino acids. The V gene lost 1 base and the J gene lost 4 bases, with 14 bases spanning the gap.